This T cell receptor (beta chain) was identified during a study of T cell changes during pregnancy in multiple sclerosis. Using immunoSEQ multiplex PCR, the repertoire was profiled, and TCRdb retains in-frame clones only, with some absent. The sample lists about 80,000 clones, roughly nine tenths occurring once. CDR3 length: 13 residues. Germline CDR1 is LNHDA and CDR2 is SQIVND (reference sequence). The V gene lost 7 bases and the J gene lost 3 bases, with 9 bases spanning the gap. The sequencing used peripheral blood, collected before pregnancy. This TCR was sampled from a female donor with multiple sclerosis, enrolled in a pregnancy study. V is TRBV19 and J is TRBJ1-4; no clear D. In DNA, the CDR3 is TGTGCCAGTATGGAGCGGGCTAATGAAAAACTGTTTTTT. This gives the protein CASMERANEKLFF.